This T cell receptor (beta chain) was profiled in a study of blood T cells in healthy people across ages. Sample-barcoded 5' priming and a J-beta primer mix drove a second PCR of roughly 7 to 11 cycles. Sequencing recovered at least 3 million CDR3-containing paired-end reads from each sample. TCRdb fed the 5' RACE reads into MiXCR, producing one record per CDR3 protein. Of approximately 2,000,000 distinct CDR3 sequences listed, 30% to 40% are singletons. This clonotype was seen a handful of times. Sequence at one end of the junction differs from germline and may be a read error. Donors were systemically healthy Caucasian individuals from Russia aged about 6 to 95 years. The CDR3 runs 11 residues. Per the germline V gene, CDR1 is SQVTM and CDR2 is ANQGSEA.

Sequencing was done on a sample of blood. The TCR originated in a human donor in good health. This chain connects TRBV29-1 to TRBJ1-2; possible D gene TRBD1, 5 bases. CDR3 sequence reads: CSVGQSYGCTF. CDR3 coding DNA: TGCAGCGTTGGACAGTCGTATGGCTGCACCTTC.